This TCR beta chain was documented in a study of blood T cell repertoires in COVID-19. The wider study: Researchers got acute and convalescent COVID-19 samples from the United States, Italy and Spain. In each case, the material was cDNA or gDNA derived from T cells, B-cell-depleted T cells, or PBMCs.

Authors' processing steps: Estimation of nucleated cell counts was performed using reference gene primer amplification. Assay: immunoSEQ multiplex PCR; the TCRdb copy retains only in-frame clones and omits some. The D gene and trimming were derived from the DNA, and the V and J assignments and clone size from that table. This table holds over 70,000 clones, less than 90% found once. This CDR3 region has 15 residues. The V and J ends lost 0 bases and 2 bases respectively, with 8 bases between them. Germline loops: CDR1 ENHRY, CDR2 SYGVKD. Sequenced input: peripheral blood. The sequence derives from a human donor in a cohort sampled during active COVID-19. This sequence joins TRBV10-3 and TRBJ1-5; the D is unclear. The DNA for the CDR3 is TGTGCCATCAGTGAGTCGTTGATAGGCAATCAGCCCCAGCATTTT. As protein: CAISESLIGNQPQHF.